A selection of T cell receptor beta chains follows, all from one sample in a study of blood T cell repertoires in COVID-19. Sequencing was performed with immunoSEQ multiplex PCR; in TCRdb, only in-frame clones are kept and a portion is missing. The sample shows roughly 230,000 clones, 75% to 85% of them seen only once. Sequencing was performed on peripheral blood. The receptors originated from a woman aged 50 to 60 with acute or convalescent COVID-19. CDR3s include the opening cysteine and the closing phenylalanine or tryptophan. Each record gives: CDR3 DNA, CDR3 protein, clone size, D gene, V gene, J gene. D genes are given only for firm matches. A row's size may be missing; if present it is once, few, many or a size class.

TGTGCCAGCCTAGACCCGTACAATGAGCAGTTCTTC,CASLDPYNEQFF,NA,NA,TRBV28,TRBJ2-1
TGTGCCAGCAGTAATCAGCGGGACTACAATGAGCAGTTCTTC,CASSNQRDYNEQFF,NA,TRBD2,TRBV28,TRBJ2-1
TGTGCCAGCAGTTTAACAGGGGGCAGCTCCTACGAGCAGTACTTC,CASSLTGGSSYEQYF,NA,TRBD1,TRBV6-2/TRBV6-3,TRBJ2-7
TGTGCCAGCAGTGAACGCGGGACTAGCGGGAGCCTGTTCTTC,CASSERGTSGSLFF,few,TRBD2,TRBV6-1,TRBJ2-1
TGTGCCAGCAGCCCCCAGGGGTTGGTCAATCAGCCCCAGCATTTT,CASSPQGLVNQPQHF,once,NA,TRBV27,TRBJ1-5
TGTGCCAGCAGTTTAAGGGCAGGGAACCTCTATGGCTACACCTTC,CASSLRAGNLYGYTF,NA,NA,TRBV27,TRBJ1-2
TGTGCCAGCAGCACAAACAGGGGTGGCCAGCCCCAGCATTTT,CASSTNRGGQPQHF,once,TRBD1,TRBV7-2,TRBJ1-5
TGTGCCAGTAGTATTGGAACGGACTATGAAAAACTGTTTTTT,CASSIGTDYEKLFF,NA,NA,TRBV19,TRBJ1-4
TGTGCCAGCAGCACCCCGGGGGGGGATAGATATGGCTACACCTTC,CASSTPGGDRYGYTF,NA,NA,TRBV5-4,TRBJ1-2
TGTGCCAGCAGTTGGGCCCTAGCGTTAGATACGCAGTATTTT,CASSWALALDTQYF,NA,NA,TRBV6-2/TRBV6-3,TRBJ2-3
TGTGCCAGCTTCCCCCCTGGCGGCTATGGCTACACCTTC,CASFPPGGYGYTF,NA,NA,TRBV7-9,TRBJ1-2
TGTGCCAGTAGTATAGCGGACACCATATATTTT,CASSIADTIYF,NA,NA,TRBV19,TRBJ1-3
TGTGCCAGCAGCTTGGGGAGGGATAGCAATCAGCCCCAGCATTTT,CASSLGRDSNQPQHF,NA,NA,TRBV7-8,TRBJ1-5
TGTGCCAGTAGTATGGGACACTTCTATGGCTACACCTTC,CASSMGHFYGYTF,once,NA,TRBV19,TRBJ1-2
TGCAGCGTTATGGGGGGTCTGGCGAATGAGCAGTTCTTC,CSVMGGLANEQFF,NA,NA,TRBV29-1,TRBJ2-1
TGCGCCAGCAGCCAAGAAGGGAGCGGGAGTTACGAGCAGTACTTC,CASSQEGSGSYEQYF,NA,TRBD2,TRBV4-1,TRBJ2-7
TGTGCCAGCAGACGATCCGACAGGGTCCCTGGATTCTTT,CASRRSDRVPGFF,NA,TRBD1,TRBV28,TRBJ1-1
TGTGCCAGCTCCGCCGGCGGCGGGAGGGAGCAGTTCTTC,CASSAGGGREQFF,NA,TRBD2,TRBV19,TRBJ2-1
TGCAGTGGGGGGGATTCGGGTGGCTACACCTTC,CSGGDSGGYTF,once,NA,TRBV20-1,TRBJ1-2
TGTGCCAGCAGCGCACTAGCGGGGGGGCAAGGTGAGCAGTTCTTC,CASSALAGGQGEQFF,NA,TRBD2,TRBV11-2,TRBJ2-1
TGTGCCAGCAGTTTACGTGACATCGCGACTGAAGCTTTCTTT,CASSLRDIATEAFF,NA,NA,TRBV28,TRBJ1-1
TGTGCCAGCAGCCAAGATGTCACTAGCGGGAGCGGTGAGCAGTTCTTC,CASSQDVTSGSGEQFF,NA,TRBD2,TRBV3-1/TRBV3-2,TRBJ2-1
TGTGCCAGCAGCTTAGGAGAAAATCAGCCCCAGCATTTT,CASSLGENQPQHF,NA,NA,TRBV7-2,TRBJ1-5
TGTGCCAGCAGTTACTCATCCGGGACAGAACACTACGAGCAGTACTTC,CASSYSSGTEHYEQYF,NA,TRBD1,TRBV6-5,TRBJ2-7
TGCGCCAGCAGCCCTCACGGGACTAGATCGTTCTTC,CASSPHGTRSFF,NA,TRBD2,TRBV4-1,TRBJ2-1
TGTGCTAGTGGTTTCGGGACAGGGCCGGGGGAGACCCAGTACTTC,CASGFGTGPGETQYF,NA,TRBD1,TRBV12-5,TRBJ2-5
TGTGCCAGCAGCCCAAGGGGCGGGGGGACCTACGAGCAGTACTTC,CASSPRGGGTYEQYF,NA,TRBD2,TRBV7-3,TRBJ2-7
TGTGCCAGCAGCTTAGTGCAACCCACAGATGTCGGGGAGCTGTTTTTT,CASSLVQPTDVGELFF,NA,NA,TRBV11-1,TRBJ2-2
TGTGCCTGGAGTGTACTCGGCAGGGGGGACAATCAGCCCCAGCATTTT,CAWSVLGRGDNQPQHF,NA,TRBD1,TRBV30,TRBJ1-5
TGTGCCAGCAGCGGTCGGACAGGGGGCTACACCGGGGAGCTGTTTTTT,CASSGRTGGYTGELFF,NA,TRBD1,TRBV5-6,TRBJ2-2
TGTGCCAGCGGCGGGCTTAGGTATGGCTACACCTTC,CASGGLRYGYTF,NA,NA,TRBV6-6,TRBJ1-2
TGTGCCAGCAGCTTAGGGAGAGTTTTGAACACTGAAGCTTTCTTT,CASSLGRVLNTEAFF,NA,NA,TRBV7-2,TRBJ1-1
TGTGCCAGCAGTGATCAGGGGGCGGCGGGCTACACCTTC,CASSDQGAAGYTF,NA,TRBD1,TRBV2,TRBJ1-2
TGTGCCACCAGCAGAGACGGAAACATTCAGTACTTC,CATSRDGNIQYF,NA,NA,TRBV15,TRBJ2-4
TGCGCCAGCAGTGAGTGGACTAGCGGGCCTGAGCAGTTCTTC,CASSEWTSGPEQFF,NA,TRBD2,TRBV10-1,TRBJ2-1
TGTGCCAGCAGCCTCGAACAGTATGGCTACACCTTC,CASSLEQYGYTF,NA,NA,TRBV3-1/TRBV3-2,TRBJ1-2